This T cell receptor (beta chain) was sequenced in a study of blood T cell repertoires in COVID-19. Study in general: COVID-19 samples collected from the United States, Italy and Spain covered acute and convalescent phases. T cells, B-cell-depleted T cells, or PBMCs supplied cDNA or gDNA.

Authors' methods: Nucleated cell counts were estimated from reference gene primer amplification. This table comes from immunoSEQ multiplex PCR, and its TCRdb copy is limited to in-frame clones, with some not included. The DNA gave D and trimming, while V, J and clone size come from that table. The sample lists hundreds of thousands of clones, approximately 80% occurring once. Germline V gives CDR1 MDHEN, CDR2 SYDVKM. Trimming took off 7 bases at V and 4 bases at J, with 25 bases between the two ends. The CDR3 spans 17 residues. The V and J genes are TRBV28 and TRBJ1-1, with a tentative D call TRBD1 (5 bases). Sequencing input: peripheral blood. This clonotype originated in a woman in her 70s with acute or convalescent COVID-19. The CDR3 DNA follows: TGTGCCAGCACCGCCCCATCCTTACACCCGGGGGGCACTGAAGCTTTCTTT. Its protein is CASTAPSLHPGGTEAFF. Using reference TRBV28 and TRBJ1-1 for the parts outside the CDR3, the full variable domain is DVKVTQSSRYLVKRTGEKVFLECVQDMDHENMFWYRQDPGLGLRLIYFSYDVKMKEKGDIPEGYSVSREKKERFSLILESASTNQTSMYLCASTAPSLHPGGTEAFFGQGTRLTVV.